The 2 T cell receptor beta chains below all came from one sample that was sequenced in a study of cytomegalovirus exposure and HLA in healthy donors. The PCR contained 60 Vbeta and 13 Jbeta primers. The method was immunoSEQ multiplex PCR; TCRdb's version includes in-frame clones alone and lacks a portion of them. Of fewer than 250,000 clones listed, almost 80% were seen once; the top ten hold around 2%. Sequenced material: PBMCs. These receptors were collected from a man younger than 30 in good health and CMV-seronegative.

This clone was picked up a small number of times. J is TRBJ2-4 and V is TRBV5-1; 11 positions agree with TRBD2. Per germline, CDR1 SGHRS and CDR2 YFSETQ. This CDR3 region has 19 residues. Germline trimming cut 2 bases from V and 5 bases from J; bases unmatched to any gene: 15. The CDR3: CASSLVGLAGGGGENIQYF. The CDR3 DNA sequence: TGCGCCAGCAGCTTAGTTGGGCTAGCGGGAGGAGGGGGAGAAAACATTCAGTACTTC.

V and J are TRBV4-2 and TRBJ2-3; D possibly corresponds to TRBD2 (6 bases). The CDR3 is 15 amino acids. From germline, CDR1 is LGHNA and CDR2 YNFKEQ. The V end was cut by 5 bases, the J end by 6 bases, with 18 bases between. The DNA for the CDR3 is TGTGCCAGCAGCTACGGGCGGGGAAAGGAGGATACGCAGTATTTT. It codes for CASSYGRGKEDTQYF.